A single sample is the source of the 21 T cell receptor beta chains below, sequenced in a study of shared clonotypes between healthy human individuals (dated by TCRdb to 2018 to 2021). To prepare the library, the immunoSEQ multiplex PCR assay was applied. TCRdb stores this immuneACCESS table with in-frame sequences only. Part of the clones is absent; in the studies checked, under half of the shortfall reflects unresolved V genes, and no reason is known for the rest. The sample data list 400,000 to 500,000 clones, and 65% to 80% of these were observed just once. The top ten clones comprise 9.5% to 15% of the sample. The source material was PBMCs. All receptors derive from a woman in her thirties or forties in good health. Some clones in this sample may be carry-over from other donors' samples.

The chain links TRBV7-9 to TRBJ1-4; D gene uncertain. V lost 5 bases to trimming and J lost 10 bases, with 11 bases between them. The CDR3 has 12 amino acids. From germline, CDR1 is SEHNR and CDR2 FQNEAQ (reference sequence). The chain's CDR3 is CASSPPSGKLFF. In DNA form, the CDR3 reads TGTGCCAGCAGCCCTCCGTCGGGAAAACTGTTTTTT.

J is TRBJ2-7 and V is TRBV4-2, with D perhaps TRBD2 (6 bases). The V gene's germline CDR1 is LGHNA and CDR2 YNFKEQ. Deletions cut 3 bases from V and 12 bases from J, with 21 bases between. CDR3 length: 14 residues. The CDR3 loop reads CASSQEGTSATLYF. CDR3 coding DNA: TGTGCCAGCAGCCAGGAGGGGACCTCGGCAACCCTGTACTTC.

With regard to this clone: The same CDR3 is also encoded by other DNA sequences in this sample. The chain is built from TRBV28 and TRBJ2-1; the match to TRBD1 covers 7 bases. J was trimmed by 0 bases and V by 4 bases; bases with no gene match: 6. Germline CDR1 is MDHEN and CDR2 is SYDVKM. The CDR3 covers 16 residues. The CDR3: CASSSGQASSYNEQFF. The CDR3 DNA follows: TGTGCCAGCAGTTCCGGACAGGCCAGCTCCTACAATGAGCAGTTCTTC.

This chain links TRBV29-1 with TRBJ2-5, with D perhaps matching TRBD1 or TRBD2 (6 bases each). Germline loops: CDR1 SQVTM, CDR2 ANQGSEA. The CDR3 runs to 11 residues. The ends were cut back, 2 bases at V and 14 bases at J, with 15 bases in the middle. In DNA form, the CDR3 reads TGCAGCGTTGAAAAGGGTGGGGGGCTTTACTTC. Its translation: CSVEKGGGLYF.

CDR3 sequence (DNA): TGTGCCAGCAGCTTATTGACGAGCACAGATACGCAGTATTTT. The encoded protein is CASSLLTSTDTQYF. The rearrangement joins TRBV11-2 to TRBJ2-3; no clear D. Germline V gene sequence: CDR1 SGHAT, CDR2 FQNNGV. The CDR3 spans 14 residues. V dropped 2 bases and J dropped 0 bases, with 6 bases sitting between them.

This rearrangement joins TRBV18 to TRBJ2-2; D unclear. CDR1 KGHSH and CDR2 LQKENI come from the germline V gene. V lost 2 bases and J 1 base, leaving 11 bases between the germline ends. This CDR3 has 16 residues. CDR3 bases: TGTGCCAGCTCACCAGACCAGCTGATGAACACCGGGGAGCTGTTTTTT. Protein: CASSPDQLMNTGELFF.

The rearrangement links TRBV27 to TRBJ2-1; no reliable D call. V lost 2 bases and J lost 0, with 8 bases in between. From germline, CDR1 is MNHEY and CDR2 SMNVEV (reference sequence). The CDR3 is made up of 15 amino acids. The DNA of the CDR3 is TGTGCCAGCAGTTTACAGGCGAGCTCCTACAATGAGCAGTTCTTC. As protein: CASSLQASSYNEQFF.

Many counts were recorded for this clone. This rearrangement joins TRBV28 to TRBJ2-5; 7 positions match TRBD2. The CDR3 length is 13 residues. Germline lookup yields CDR1 MDHEN and CDR2 SYDVKM. The V segment lost 5 bases and the J segment 5 bases; nucleotides outside the gene matches: 5. The CDR3 DNA is TGTGCCAGCAGTGGGGAGGGGAGGGAGACCCAGTACTTC. Its translation: CASSGEGRETQYF.

J is TRBJ1-5 and V is TRBV30, with D possibly being TRBD1 (5 bases). The CDR3 sequence is 12 residues long. The germline V gene encodes CDR1 GTSNPN and CDR2 SVGIG (reference sequence). V was clipped by 5 bases and J by 3 bases, with 8 bases between them. CDR3: CAWGQINQPQHF. The CDR3 DNA reads TGTGCCTGGGGACAAATCAATCAGCCCCAGCATTTT.

Points on this clone: A single base separates this from a much larger clone, so it may be a read error. V and J are TRBV7-2 and TRBJ2-5; D could derive from TRBD1 or TRBD2 (5 bases each). Deletions cut 2 bases from V and 5 bases from J, with 9 bases between. CDR1 and CDR2 from the germline V gene are SGHTA and FQGNSA. The length of the CDR3 is 13 residues. Written as DNA, the CDR3 is TGTGCCAGCAGCTTATATTGGGGGGAGACCCAGTACTTC. Its protein product is CASSLYWGETQYF.

This rearrangement joins TRBV20-1 to TRBJ2-1; D not certain. Germline CDR1 DFQATT, CDR2 SNEGSKA (reference sequence). The V end lost 1 base, the J end lost 9 bases, and 7 bases lay between the germline ends. The CDR3 consists of 11 residues. The CDR3 protein is CSARATSEQFF. The CDR3 DNA reads TGCAGTGCTAGAGCCACTTCTGAGCAGTTCTTC.

This rearrangement joins TRBV6-1 to TRBJ2-7; 11 bases agree with TRBD1. The germline CDR1 and CDR2 sequences are MNHNS and SASEGT. The CDR3 has 16 residues. After removal of 2 bases from V and 3 bases from J, the junction contained 6 bases not matched to a gene. CDR3 amino acids: CASSESVGTGGYEQYF. CDR3 nucleotides: TGTGCCAGCAGTGAATCCGTGGGGACAGGGGGCTACGAGCAGTACTTC.

The rearrangement joins TRBV6-5 to TRBJ2-7; D unresolved. V was trimmed by 0 bases and J by 3 bases, leaving 6 bases between them. Germline V gene data show CDR1 as MNHEY and CDR2 as SVGAGI. The CDR3 has 13 amino acids. CDR3 sequence reads: CASSYSADYEQYF. In nucleotides, the CDR3 is TGTGCCAGCAGTTACTCGGCGGACTACGAGCAGTACTTC.

The chain recombines TRBV28 with TRBJ2-1; D might be TRBD2 (6 bases). The CDR3 has 12 residues. The ends were cut back, 1 base at V and 8 bases at J, with 6 bases in the middle. CDR1 MDHEN and CDR2 SYDVKM come from the germline V gene. This CDR3 is CASSLLADEQFF. The CDR3 DNA follows: TGTGCCAGCAGTTTATTAGCGGATGAGCAGTTCTTC.

V and J are TRBV11-2 and TRBJ2-1; 11 bases line up with TRBD2. The germline V gene encodes CDR1 SGHAT and CDR2 FQNNGV. The CDR3 consists of 15 residues. V lost 0 bases and J lost 9; bases outside the gene matches: 4. As DNA, the CDR3 is TGTGCCAGCAGCTTAGATAGCGGGAGGGGAATTGAGCAGTTCTTC. Translated: CASSLDSGRGIEQFF.

The chain joins TRBV4-1 to TRBJ1-2; 8 bases agree with TRBD1. J was trimmed by 3 bases and V by 3 bases; bases with no gene match: 3. CDR1 is MGHRA and CDR2 is YSYEKL in the germline V gene. The CDR3 length is 14 residues. CDR3 sequence: CASSHLTGDYGYTF. The CDR3 DNA sequence: TGCGCCAGCAGCCACCTGACAGGGGACTATGGCTACACCTTC.

This chain links TRBV7-2 with TRBJ2-1, with 8 bases aligning to TRBD2. With V trimmed by 5 bases and J by 0 bases, 3 bases remained unmatched. The CDR3 contains 15 residues. The V gene's germline CDR1 is SGHTA and CDR2 FQGNSA. Here the CDR3 DNA reads TGTGCCAGCAGCACGGGGACTAGCTCCTACAATGAGCAGTTCTTC. Translation: CASSTGTSSYNEQFF.

CDR3 sequence reads: CAWSVQAHGYTF. For the CDR3, the DNA is TGTGCCTGGAGTGTACAGGCCCATGGCTACACCTTC. The chain couples TRBV30 to TRBJ1-2, with a tentative D call TRBD1 (5 bases). The CDR3 extends over 12 amino acids. Trimming left V 0 bases short and J 6 bases short, with 8 bases between. Germline-derived CDR1 and CDR2 are GTSNPN and SVGIG (reference sequence). Combining the CDR3 with reference TRBV30 and TRBJ1-2 gives the whole variable domain SQTIHQWPATLVQPVGSPLSLECTVEGTSNPNLYWYRQAAGRGLQLLFYSVGIGQISSEVPQNLSASRPQDRQFILSSKKLLLSDSGFYLCAWSVQAHGYTFGSGTRLTVV.

The V call is TRBV5-1, the J call TRBJ2-3; D is possibly TRBD2 (6 bases). The V and J ends lost 7 bases and 1 base respectively, with 13 bases between them. Per germline, CDR1 SGHRS and CDR2 YFSETQ. The CDR3 totals 14 residues. CDR3: CASGSASGTDTQYF. CDR3 DNA: TGCGCCAGCGGTTCAGCTAGCGGCACAGATACGCAGTATTTT.

The CDR3 DNA follows: TGTGCCAGCAGCTTAGGGACTAGCGGGATTGGTGAGCAGTTCTTC. Protein: CASSLGTSGIGEQFF. The chain uses TRBV11-1 and TRBJ2-1; 12 bases map to TRBD2. The germline CDR1 and CDR2 sequences are SGHAT and FQDESV (reference sequence). J lost 9 bases, V lost 1 base, and 4 bases had no gene match. The CDR3 contains 15 residues.

The chain couples TRBV7-9 to TRBJ1-1; D gene unclear. CDR1 SEHNR and CDR2 FQNEAQ come from the germline V gene (reference sequence). The CDR3 contains 11 residues. V was trimmed by 2 bases and J by 8 bases, leaving 6 bases between them. Here the CDR3 DNA reads TGTGCCAGCAGCTTAATCCAAGAAGCTTTCTTT. Translating gives CASSLIQEAFF.